This entry lists 23 T cell receptor beta chains sequenced from one sample in a study of CXCR3 chemokines and chemotherapy response in bladder cancer. MiXCR, run by TCRdb on the PCR reads, gives a single entry per CDR3 protein. Of roughly 2,600 distinct CDR3 sequences listed, about 10% are singletons. The specimen was collected from a patient whose treatment included neoadjuvant chemotherapy. The source of these receptors is a human donor with bladder cancer that responded to neoadjuvant chemotherapy.

As regards this clonotype: With only one base between it and a far larger clone, this is likely a read error. The chain couples TRBV7-9 to TRBJ2-1; TRBD2 matches at 14 bases. The end of the DNA is better explained by TRBJ2-3, so the J call may be wrong. The CDR3 is made up of 18 amino acids. CDR1 SEHNR and CDR2 FQNEAQ come from the germline V gene (reference sequence). The CDR3 DNA reads as TGTGCCAGCAGCACCCGACTAGCGGGGGGGACTAGCACAAATACGCAGTATTTT. Its translation: CASSTRLAGGTSTNTQYF.

This clonotype has a count of ten or more. This sequence joins TRBV19 and TRBJ2-7; D is undetermined. This CDR3 spans 14 amino acids. The ends were cut back, 4 bases at V and 2 bases at J, with 12 bases in the middle. Germline V gene lookup returns CDR1 LNHDA and CDR2 SQIVND (reference sequence). In DNA form, the CDR3 reads TGTGCCAGTAGTACTAAGGGCGGAGCCTACGAGCAGTACTTC. Its protein is CASSTKGGAYEQYF.

By share, this clonotype ranks as medium-sized (0.01 to 0.1%). The gene calls are TRBV6-6 and TRBJ2-2; the D gene could be TRBD1 or TRBD2 (6 bases each). Germline V gene lookup returns CDR1 MNHNY and CDR2 SVGAGI (reference sequence). Deletions cut 7 bases from V and 4 bases from J, with 16 bases between. The CDR3 covers 15 residues. The CDR3 loop is CASTSTPGATGELFF. The CDR3 DNA reads TGTGCCAGCACATCCACGCCGGGGGCCACCGGGGAGCTGTTTTTT.

The CDR3 protein is CASSRQKNYGYTF. The CDR3 DNA sequence: TGCGCCAGCAGTCGGCAGAAGAACTATGGCTACACCTTC. J is TRBJ1-2 and V is TRBV10-1; D remains unclear. Trimming pared 5 bases from V and 2 bases from J, leaving 9 bases between. Germline V lookup: CDR1 WNHNN, CDR2 SYGVQD (reference sequence). The CDR3 has 13 amino acids.

This clonotype occurred a few times. This chain joins TRBV20-1 and TRBJ1-3; weak D call: TRBD1 (5 bases). The CDR3 is made up of 18 amino acids. Looked up from germline, CDR1 is DFQATT and CDR2 is SNEGSKA (reference sequence). V lost 0 bases to trimming and J lost 3 bases, with 21 bases between them. CDR3 bases: TGCAGTGCTAGAGATCGAGGGTCGACAGAATGGGATGGAAACACCATATATTTT. This encodes CSARDRGSTEWDGNTIYF.

Judged by abundance, this clonotype is medium-sized. The chain has TRBV6-2 or TRBV6-3 and TRBJ1-1; 7 nucleotides line up with TRBD1. CDR1 is MNHEY, CDR2 SVGEGT, per germline. This CDR3 spans 15 amino acids. Trimming removed 3 bases from V and 1 base from J; junction bases left unmatched: 5. The CDR3: CASSYFGQANTEAFF. CDR3 in DNA: TGTGCCAGCAGTTATTTTGGACAGGCGAACACTGAAGCTTTCTTT.

This chain links TRBV4-1 with TRBJ2-3, with 9 positions matching TRBD2. V shed 5 bases, J shed 2 bases, and the junction held 8 bases outside the gene matches. The germline V gene has CDR1 MGHRA and CDR2 YSYEKL. CDR3 length: 16 residues. The CDR3 region has the DNA TGCGCCAGCAGCTTCGCGGGGGGGGCGGTCACAGATACGCAGTATTTT. Amino acid sequence: CASSFAGGAVTDTQYF.

This clonotype was seen a handful of times. The chain is built from TRBV20-1 and TRBJ2-1, with 12 bases that match TRBD2. There are 15 residues in the CDR3. J lost 5 bases, V lost 5 bases, and 7 bases had no gene match. CDR1 is DFQATT and CDR2 is SNEGSKA in the germline V gene (reference sequence). CDR3 residues: CSAVPLAGGHNEQFF. The CDR3 DNA reads as TGCAGTGCTGTGCCACTAGCGGGAGGCCACAATGAGCAGTTCTTC.

This clonotype occurred many times. The J gene is TRBJ2-7, the V gene TRBV15, with 8 bases that match TRBD1. The V and J ends lost 1 base and 4 bases, in that order; junction bases with no gene match: 6. The CDR3 sequence is 15 residues long. Germline CDR1 LNHNV, CDR2 YYDKDF (reference sequence). CDR3 residues: CATSRALTGVYEQYF. In nucleotides, the CDR3 is TGTGCCACCAGCAGAGCTCTGACAGGGGTATACGAGCAGTACTTC.

The sample holds many counts of this clonotype. The chain is built from TRBV6-2 or TRBV6-3 and TRBJ2-2, with D perhaps assigned TRBD1 or TRBD2 (6 bases each). The CDR3 runs 12 residues. CDR1 is MNHEY, CDR2 SVGEGT, per germline. The V and J ends lost 6 bases and 6 bases respectively, with 8 bases between them. CDR3 nucleotide sequence: TGTGCCAGCAGGGGGGGCCCCGGGGAGCTGTTTTTT. Its translation is CASRGGPGELFF.

This clonotype is classed as medium-sized. V gene TRBV10-3 combines with J gene TRBJ1-2; no reliable D call. Deletions cut 3 bases from V and 4 bases from J, with 12 bases between. The CDR3 totals 14 residues. The germline V gene encodes CDR1 ENHRY and CDR2 SYGVKD. The CDR3 protein is CAISDGLNSYGYTF. CDR3 nucleotide sequence: TGTGCCATCAGTGACGGACTAAACAGCTATGGCTACACCTTC.

This clonotype was seen at least ten times. The chain has TRBV7-2 and TRBJ2-4; D might be TRBD1 (7 bases). This CDR3 comprises 16 residues. CDR1 is SGHTA, CDR2 FQGNSA, per germline. Trimming removed 7 bases at V and 1 base at J, with 17 bases between. The CDR3 nucleotides are TGTGCCAGCACCCAAACAGGGGCGGGGGCCAAAAACATTCAGTACTTC. Its protein is CASTQTGAGAKNIQYF.

This clonotype is judged medium-sized (0.01 to 0.1%). The CDR3 nucleotides read TGTGCCAGCATGGGGGGCAACAATGATGGTGCGTTCTTC. Protein sequence: CASMGGNNDGAFF. The chain uses TRBV6-6 and TRBJ2-1; D may be TRBD1 or TRBD2 (6 bases each). The CDR3 is made up of 13 amino acids. Trimming removed 7 bases at V and 15 bases at J, with 22 bases between. Germline V gene data show CDR1 as MNHNY and CDR2 as SVGAGI (reference sequence).

This clonotype has only a few counts. V and J are TRBV20-1 and TRBJ2-7; D unresolved. CDR3 size: 13 residues. Trimming left V 3 bases short and J 0 bases short, with 9 bases between. CDR1 is DFQATT and CDR2 is SNEGSKA in the germline V gene (reference sequence). The CDR3 here is CSARGSTSYEQYF. The CDR3 nucleotides are TGCAGTGCTAGGGGATCCACCTCCTACGAGCAGTACTTC.

This clonotype was seen a handful of times. The rearrangement joins TRBV7-3 to TRBJ2-1; maybe TRBD2 (6 bases). The germline CDR1 and CDR2 sequences are SGHTA and FQGTGA. The V and J ends lost 2 bases and 12 bases respectively, with 20 bases between them. The CDR3 has 15 amino acids. CDR3 nucleotides: TGTGCCAGCAGCTTAGAAGCGGGCGGAATTAAAGGGCAGTTCTTC. Translation gives CASSLEAGGIKGQFF.

This clonotype is medium-sized. The V and J genes are TRBV10-3 and TRBJ2-7; D uncertain. The germline gives CDR1 ENHRY, CDR2 SYGVKD. The CDR3 is 13 residues long. Trimming removed 4 bases from V and 5 bases from J, with 12 bases in between. The CDR3 DNA sequence: TGTGCCATCAGTGGGGCCCTCTCTAACGAGCAGTACTTC. It is translated as CAISGALSNEQYF.

This clonotype is deemed medium-sized. The chain carries TRBV6-6 and TRBJ1-1; D possibly corresponds to TRBD1 (5 bases). The CDR3 runs 13 residues. The V and J ends lost 7 bases and 1 base respectively, with 10 bases between them. Germline CDR1 is MNHNY and CDR2 is SVGAGI (reference sequence). The CDR3 sequence is CASKGPPNTEAFF. The DNA for the CDR3 is TGTGCCAGCAAGGGACCCCCGAACACTGAAGCTTTCTTT.

This clonotype is classed as medium-sized. The rearrangement uses TRBV6-2 or TRBV6-3 and TRBJ1-2; weak D call: TRBD1 (5 bases). Between the trimmed V and J ends, which lost 1 base and 7 bases, there was a span of 10 bases. The CDR3 is 13 amino acids. Germline V gene data show CDR1 as MNHEY and CDR2 as SVGEGT. This CDR3 is CASSYYEQGGYTF. CDR3 DNA sequence: TGTGCCAGCAGTTACTACGAGCAGGGTGGCTACACCTTC.

Concerning this clonotype itself: This likely came from a read error, as a far larger clone is one base away. The rearrangement uses TRBV18 and TRBJ1-1; tentatively, D is TRBD1 (6 bases). V gave up 9 bases and J gave up 2 bases, with 22 bases separating them. Per the germline V gene, CDR1 is KGHSH and CDR2 is LQKENI. This CDR3 is 16 amino acids long. The CDR3 region is CARGALKDGGNTEAFF. DNA of the CDR3: TGTGCCAGGGGGGCGTTAAAGGACGGTGGAAACACTGAAGCTTTCTTT.

This clonotype was seen at least ten times. This chain uses TRBV4-3 with TRBJ2-6; no clear D gene. V was shortened by 0 bases and J by 13 bases, with 10 bases between the two germline ends. Germline V gives CDR1 LGHNA, CDR2 YSLEER. The CDR3 contains 13 residues. In nucleotides, the CDR3 is TGCGCCAGCAGCCAAGATCGTTTCAGGGTCCTGACTTTC. The encoded protein is CASSQDRFRVLTF.

The chain uses TRBV5-4 and TRBJ2-6, with 11 bases lining up with TRBD1. CDR1 and CDR2 (germline): SGHNT, YYREEE (reference sequence). The junction had 10 bases not matched to a gene; V was cut back by 0 bases and J by 2 bases. CDR3 length: 20 residues. Here the CDR3 DNA reads TGTGCCAGCAGCTTGGGCCAAGGACAGGGGGCTATACCTGGGGCCAACGTCCTGACTTTC. Translated: CASSLGQGQGAIPGANVLTF.

This clonotype rates as hyperexpanded. The chain couples TRBV6-6 to TRBJ1-1; D is unclear. This CDR3 region has 16 residues. Germline CDR1 MNHNY, CDR2 SVGAGI (reference sequence). V was pared by 0 bases and J by 0 bases, with 11 bases between. DNA for the CDR3: TGTGCCAGCAGTTACTCGTCCAGACAAATGAACACTGAAGCTTTCTTT. Its translation: CASSYSSRQMNTEAFF.

The CDR3 here is CASSLQGTDTQYF. CDR3 bases: TGTGCCAGCAGCTTACAGGGAACAGATACGCAGTATTTT. The rearrangement uses TRBV7-2 and TRBJ2-3; maybe TRBD1 (5 bases). CDR1 SGHTA and CDR2 FQGNSA come from the germline V gene. This CDR3 spans 13 amino acids. Trimming took 2 bases from V and 3 from J, leaving 6 bases between them.